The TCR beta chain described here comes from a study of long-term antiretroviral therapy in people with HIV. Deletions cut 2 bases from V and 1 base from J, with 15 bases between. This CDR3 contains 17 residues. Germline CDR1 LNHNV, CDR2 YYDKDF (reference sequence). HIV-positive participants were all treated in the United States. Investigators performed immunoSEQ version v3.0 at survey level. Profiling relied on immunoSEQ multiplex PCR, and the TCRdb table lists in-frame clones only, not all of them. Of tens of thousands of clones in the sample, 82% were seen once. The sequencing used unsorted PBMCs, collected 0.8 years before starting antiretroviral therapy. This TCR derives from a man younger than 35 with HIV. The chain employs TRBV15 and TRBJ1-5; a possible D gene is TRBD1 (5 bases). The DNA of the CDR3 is TGTGCCACCAGCAGACGAGGGGCCTTGGGAAGCAATCAGCCCCAGCATTTT. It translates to CATSRRGALGSNQPQHF.